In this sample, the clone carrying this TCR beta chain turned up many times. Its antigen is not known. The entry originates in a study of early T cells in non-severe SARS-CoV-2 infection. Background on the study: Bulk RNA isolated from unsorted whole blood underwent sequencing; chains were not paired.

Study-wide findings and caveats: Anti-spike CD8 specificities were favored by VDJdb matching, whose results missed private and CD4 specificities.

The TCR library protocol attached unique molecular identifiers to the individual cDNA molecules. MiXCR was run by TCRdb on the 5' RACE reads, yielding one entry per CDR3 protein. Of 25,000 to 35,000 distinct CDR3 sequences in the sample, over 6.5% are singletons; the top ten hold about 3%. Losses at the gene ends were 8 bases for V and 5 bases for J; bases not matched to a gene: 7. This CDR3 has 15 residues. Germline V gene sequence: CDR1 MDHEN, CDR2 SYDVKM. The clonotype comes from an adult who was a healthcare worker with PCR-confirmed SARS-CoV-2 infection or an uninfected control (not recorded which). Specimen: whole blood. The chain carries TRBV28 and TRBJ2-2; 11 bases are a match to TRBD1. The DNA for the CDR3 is TGTGCCAGCGCTTCCGGACAGGGGGCAACCGGGGAGCTGTTTTTT. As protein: CASASGQGATGELFF.